These 7 T cell receptor beta chains originate from one sample sequenced in a study of blood T cell repertoires in COVID-19. The repertoire was sequenced with immunoSEQ multiplex PCR; TCRdb's copy has only in-frame clones and lacks some. The data hold some 300,000 clones, with nearly 90% observed a single time. Source material: peripheral blood. All receptors come from a woman in her twenties or thirties with COVID-19, enrolled during active disease.

The chain links TRBV2 to TRBJ2-2; D is unclear. Germline V gene lookup returns CDR1 SNHLY and CDR2 FYNNEI. This CDR3 is built from 13 residues. Trimming removed 4 bases at V and 6 bases at J, with 9 bases between. CDR3 in DNA: TGTGCCAGCAGTGGTCTATTAGCCGGGGAGCTGTTTTTT. Translation: CASSGLLAGELFF.

This chain joins TRBV25-1 and TRBJ1-2; 10 bases agree with TRBD1. V gave up 1 base and J gave up 7 bases; unmatched junction bases: 6. This CDR3 spans 15 amino acids. Germline V CDR1 and CDR2: MGHDK, SYGVNS. The CDR3 region is CASSELGTGEGGYTF. CDR3 DNA sequence: TGTGCCAGCAGTGAATTAGGGACAGGGGAGGGTGGCTACACCTTC.

The rearrangement links TRBV2 to TRBJ1-2; 7 nucleotides match TRBD1. This CDR3 region has 13 residues. The germline V gene has CDR1 SNHLY and CDR2 FYNNEI. V trimming: 6 bases; J trimming: 1 base; junction bases outside the gene matches: 2. Written as DNA, the CDR3 is TGTGCCAGCAGAGGGGACAGTAACTATGGCTACACCTTC. Translated, it gives CASRGDSNYGYTF.

The V gene is TRBV7-9, the J gene TRBJ2-3; 7 bases agree with TRBD2. CDR1 is SEHNR, CDR2 FQNEAQ, per germline (reference sequence). The CDR3 contains 16 residues. The ends lost 5 bases at V and 4 bases at J; junction bases unmatched: 12. CDR3 in DNA: TGTGCCAGCAGCCCGCCGACGGGGGGTATCTCAGATACGCAGTATTTT. Translated, it gives CASSPPTGGISDTQYF.

Comments on this clone: This same CDR3 is encoded by further DNA sequences in the sample. The chain recombines TRBV7-2 with TRBJ2-3; D is uncertain. The CDR3 contains 13 residues. Germline V gene data show CDR1 as SGHTA and CDR2 as FQGNSA. The V gene lost 1 base and the J gene lost 3 bases, with 5 bases spanning the gap. CDR3 in amino acids: CASSLGATDTQYF. Written as DNA, the CDR3 is TGTGCCAGCAGCTTAGGGGCAACAGATACGCAGTATTTT.

The chain combines TRBV29-1 with TRBJ2-3; tentative D call: TRBD2 (5 bases). There are 12 residues in the CDR3. The germline V gene has CDR1 SQVTM and CDR2 ANQGSEA. V gave up 4 bases and J gave up 2 bases, with 7 bases separating them. CDR3 region: CSVGRDTDTQYF. CDR3 nucleotide sequence: TGCAGCGTTGGCCGGGACACAGATACGCAGTATTTT.

The chain links TRBV18 to TRBJ2-3, with 8 bases identical to TRBD1. CDR3 length: 15 amino acids. Looked up from germline, CDR1 is KGHSH and CDR2 is LQKENI. J gave up 2 bases and V 5 bases, and 6 bases lay outside the gene matches. CDR3 nucleotides: TGTGCCAGCTCATTTGGACAGGGCTACACAGATACGCAGTATTTT. Protein product: CASSFGQGYTDTQYF.